This T cell receptor (beta chain) was sequenced during a study of T cell responses to AZD1222 COVID-19 vaccine. Whole-study results and caveats: Nearly half of spike-specific TCRs reportedly go after variant regions that carry no mutations.

Germline V gene data show CDR1 as ENHRY and CDR2 as SYGVKD. The trim removed 5 bases at V and 4 bases at J, leaving 5 bases unmatched. The CDR3 is 14 residues long. Second-dose intervals of approximately 4 or approximately 12 weeks were pooled. The assay was immunoSEQ multiplex PCR, and TCRdb's table has in-frame clones only and misses some. The table has around 190,000 clones, 94% seen once. Points on this clone: Its antigen remains unidentified.

The receptor was isolated from an adult who received the AZD1222 COVID-19 vaccine. Here the sequenced sample was peripheral blood, taken 28 days after the second AZD1222 dose. The chain is built from TRBV10-3 and TRBJ2-5, with 9 positions matching TRBD1. CDR3 loop: CAISTGQGGETQYF. The CDR3 bases are TGTGCCATCAGTACGGGACAGGGCGGAGAGACCCAGTACTTC.